This T cell receptor (beta chain) was identified in a study of ipilimumab plus nivolumab after autologous stem cell transplantation. Turning to the study itself: DLBCL patients had primary refractory or relapsed disease.

Only in-frame clones appear in the TCRdb table, and some are missing; sequencing was by immunoSEQ multiplex PCR. The table has more than 15,000 clones, roughly 80% seen once. Germline lookup yields CDR1 KGHSH and CDR2 LQKENI. The CDR3 runs to 12 residues. Trimming took off 3 bases at V and 12 bases at J, with 12 bases between the two ends. Ipilimumab, 1 mg/kg, started 14 to 28 days after autologous transplant. Patients got 3 mg/kg IV nivolumab weeks 1, 4, 7, 10, then biweekly through week 26. Sequenced material: PBMCs, taken in a trial of ipilimumab plus nivolumab as post-transplant consolidation. This sequence joins TRBV18 and TRBJ2-1; D might be TRBD1 or TRBD2, each matching 5 bases. The sequence derives from a male donor with diffuse large B-cell lymphoma. The CDR3 DNA reads TGTGCCAGCTCACCGGGAGAACAGGCGCAGTTCTTC. It specifies CASSPGEQAQFF.